The entry below gives a single T cell receptor (beta chain) sequence along with its context. The data derive from a study of blood T cell repertoires in COVID-19. Across the whole study: Collection of acute and convalescent COVID-19 samples took place in the United States, Italy and Spain. The analysed material was cDNA or gDNA that came from T cells, B-cell-depleted T cells, or PBMCs.

Per the study methods: Quantification of nucleated cells was approximated via reference gene primer amplification. Measured with immunoSEQ multiplex PCR; TCRdb has only the in-frame clones, and not every one. V, J and clone size reflect that table, while D and trimming were determined from the DNA. The sample carries more than 50,000 clones, about four fifths recorded once. V lost 5 bases and J lost 2, with 18 bases in between. The CDR3 is made up of 16 amino acids. Germline CDR1 is MDHEN and CDR2 is SYDVKM. J is TRBJ1-1 and V is TRBV28, with a possible D match to TRBD1 (6 bases). The sequenced sample consisted of peripheral blood. This sequence was found in a human donor in a cohort sampled during active COVID-19. CDR3 in amino acids: CASSGSRGSANTEAFF. In DNA, the CDR3 is TGTGCCAGCAGTGGGTCGAGGGGGTCAGCAAACACTGAAGCTTTCTTT.